This TCR beta chain stems from a study of T cells in Graves' hyperthyroidism and ophthalmopathy. Amplification of TCR beta CDR3 regions was performed using RNA transcripts as template. During a first-round RT-PCR of the TCR CDR3, the HTBI primer set was used. TCRdb re-called the multiplex PCR reads with MiXCR, one entry per CDR3 protein. The sample records around 110,000 distinct CDR3 sequences, 15% to 20% being singletons. This CDR3 contains 13 residues. CDR1 is SGHVS and CDR2 is FQNEAQ in the germline V gene. Trimming removed 5 bases from V and 3 bases from J, with 10 bases in between. This clonotype was counted ten times or more. What it recognizes is unknown. Study-level results: The majority of expanded thyroid clonotypes above 0.001 also appeared in blood.

Newly diagnosed hyperthyroidism patients aged 18 to 65 years had disease lasting under 2 months. A patient was excluded if there was uncontrolled infection, other autoimmune disease, pregnancy or lactation. The authors obtained PBMCs from roughly 9.7 ml of fresh peripheral blood. The chain combines TRBV7-8 with TRBJ1-2; D is possibly TRBD1 (5 bases). Sequenced: blood. The sequence came from a woman between 50 and 59 years old with Graves' hyperthyroidism. This CDR3 reads CASSLGRYYGYTF. For the CDR3, the DNA is TGTGCCAGCAGCCTGGGACGGTACTATGGCTACACCTTC.